Described below is a single T cell receptor beta chain sequence and its context. This entry comes from a study of blood T cell repertoires in COVID-19. Study-level information: Both acute and convalescent COVID-19 samples were obtained from the United States, Italy and Spain. T cells, B-cell-depleted T cells, or PBMCs supplied cDNA or gDNA.

CDR3 length: 15 amino acids. V lost 0 bases and J 1 base, leaving 9 bases between the germline ends. Germline V gives CDR1 LGHDT, CDR2 YNNKEL (reference sequence). In Seattle, patients joined the study during active infection and were tracked longitudinally. As originally analysed: The assay estimated nucleated cells by amplifying reference gene primers. Profiling relied on immunoSEQ multiplex PCR, and the TCRdb table lists in-frame clones only, not all of them. V, J and clone size derive from that table, while D and trimming were established from the DNA sequence. The sample shows approximately 330,000 clones, approximately 86% of them seen only once.

The chain carries TRBV3-1 (or the pseudogene TRBV3-2) and TRBJ1-1; D is possibly TRBD1 (5 bases). Sequenced material: peripheral blood. This clonotype was obtained from a man between 25 and 39 years old with COVID-19, enrolled during active disease. The CDR3 bases are TGTGCCAGCAGCCAAGATCAGGGTCGGAACACTGAAGCTTTCTTT. Translated: CASSQDQGRNTEAFF.